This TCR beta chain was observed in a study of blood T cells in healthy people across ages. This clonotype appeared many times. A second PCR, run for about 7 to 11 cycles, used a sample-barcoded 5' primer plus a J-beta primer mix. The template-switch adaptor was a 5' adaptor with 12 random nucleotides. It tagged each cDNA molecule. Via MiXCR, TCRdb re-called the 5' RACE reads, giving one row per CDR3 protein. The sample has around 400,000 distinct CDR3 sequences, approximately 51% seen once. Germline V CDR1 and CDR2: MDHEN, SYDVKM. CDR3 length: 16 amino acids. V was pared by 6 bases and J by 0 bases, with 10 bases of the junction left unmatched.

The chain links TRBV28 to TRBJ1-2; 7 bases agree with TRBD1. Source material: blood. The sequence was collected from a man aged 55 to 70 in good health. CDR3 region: CASRLSTGVTNYGYTF. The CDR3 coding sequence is TGTGCCAGCAGACTTTCCACAGGGGTAACTAACTATGGCTACACCTTC.